This section outlines one T cell receptor (beta chain) sequence together with its context. This record belongs to a study of OX40 agonist ivuxolimab in advanced cancers. Study at large: Patients were given ivuxolimab, an antibody that agonizes OX40 (CD134). Eligibility admitted prior anti-PD-1, anti-PD-L1 or anti-CTLA-4 therapy; approximately 40% had some.

Measured with immunoSEQ multiplex PCR; TCRdb has only the in-frame clones, and not every one. The table has roughly 93,000 clones, more than 80% seen once. The CDR3 is made up of 12 amino acids. Between the trimmed V and J ends, which lost 3 bases and 3 bases, there was a span of 3 bases. Germline V gene sequence: CDR1 LGHNT, CDR2 FRNRAP. The sequencing here drew on CD4+ or CD8+ T cells sorted from blood, taken in a trial of the OX40 agonist ivuxolimab. This chain links TRBV12-5 with TRBJ1-3; D is unclear. The receptor was isolated from an adult with an advanced solid tumor such as melanoma, head and neck, liver or kidney cancer. DNA for the CDR3: TGTGCTAGTGGTTTTAGTGGAAACACCATATATTTT. It encodes CASGFSGNTIYF. Full variable domain (remainder filled in from reference TRBV12-5 and TRBJ1-3): DARVTQTPRHKVTEMGQEVTMRCQPILGHNTVFWYRQTMMQGLELLAYFRNRAPLDDSGMPKDRFSAEMPDATLATLKIQPSEPRDSAVYFCASGFSGNTIYFGEGSWLTVV.